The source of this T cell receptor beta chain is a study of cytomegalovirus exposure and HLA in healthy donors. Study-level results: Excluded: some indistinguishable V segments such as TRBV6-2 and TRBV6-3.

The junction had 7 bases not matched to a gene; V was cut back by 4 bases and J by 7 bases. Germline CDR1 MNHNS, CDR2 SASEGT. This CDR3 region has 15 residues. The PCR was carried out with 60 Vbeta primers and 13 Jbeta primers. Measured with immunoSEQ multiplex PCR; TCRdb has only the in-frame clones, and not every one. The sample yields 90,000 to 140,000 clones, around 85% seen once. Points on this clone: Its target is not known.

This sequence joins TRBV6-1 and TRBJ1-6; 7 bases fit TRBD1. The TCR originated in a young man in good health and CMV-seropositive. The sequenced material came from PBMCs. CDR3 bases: TGTGCCAGCAGTGGAACAGGGGCCTCGAATTCACCCCTCCACTTT. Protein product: CASSGTGASNSPLHF.